This T cell receptor (beta chain) was sequenced for a study of shared clonotypes between healthy human individuals. Germline assignment: CDR1 SGHVS and CDR2 FNYEAQ. The V end lost 3 bases, the J end lost 1 base, and 3 bases lay between the germline ends. CDR3 length: 13 residues. Data came from immunoSEQ multiplex PCR; TCRdb stores just in-frame clones and leaves some out. The sample yields about 2.5 million clones, about 90% seen once. Sequencing input: naive CD4+ T cells from PBMCs. Subset defined: CD45RA+ positively selected. The chain employs TRBV7-6 and TRBJ2-2; D not resolved. The receptor's source is a man in his late teens or twenties in good health. Some clones in this sample may be carry-over from other donors' samples. The CDR3 sequence: CASSLMNTGELFF. Written as DNA, the CDR3 is TGTGCCAGCAGCTTGATGAACACCGGGGAGCTGTTTTTT.